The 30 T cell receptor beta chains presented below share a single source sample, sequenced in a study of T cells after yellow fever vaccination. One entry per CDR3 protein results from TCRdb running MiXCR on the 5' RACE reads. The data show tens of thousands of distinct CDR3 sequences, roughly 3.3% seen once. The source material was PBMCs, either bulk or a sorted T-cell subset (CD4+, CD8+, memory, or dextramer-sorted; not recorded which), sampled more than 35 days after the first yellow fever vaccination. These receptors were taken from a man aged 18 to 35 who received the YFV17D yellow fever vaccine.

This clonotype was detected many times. The CDR3 protein is CASSSRTAQPGYTF. In DNA, the CDR3 is TGTGCCAGCAGCTCCCGGACGGCCCAACCGGGCTACACCTTC. The chain joins TRBV7-9 to TRBJ1-2; no reliable D call. This CDR3 region has 14 residues. V lost 4 bases to trimming and J lost 8 bases, with 17 bases between them. The germline gives CDR1 SEHNR, CDR2 FQNEAQ (reference sequence).

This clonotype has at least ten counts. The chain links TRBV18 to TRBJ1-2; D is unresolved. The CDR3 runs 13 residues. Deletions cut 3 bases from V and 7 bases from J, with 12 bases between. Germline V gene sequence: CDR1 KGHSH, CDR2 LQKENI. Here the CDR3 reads CASSPRSLRGYTF. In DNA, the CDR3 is TGTGCCAGCTCACCCAGGAGCTTACGTGGCTACACCTTC. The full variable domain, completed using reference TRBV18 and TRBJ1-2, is NAGVMQNPRHLVRRRGQEARLRCSPMKGHSHVYWYRQLPEEGLKFMVYLQKENIIDESGMPKERFSAEFPKEGPSILRIQQVVRGDSAAYFCASSPRSLRGYTFGSGTRLTVV.

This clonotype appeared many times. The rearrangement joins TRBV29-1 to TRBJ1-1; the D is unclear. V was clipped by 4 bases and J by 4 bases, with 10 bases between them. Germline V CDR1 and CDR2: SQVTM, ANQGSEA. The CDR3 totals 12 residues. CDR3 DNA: TGCAGCGTTGTTCGGGAGGGCACTGAAGCTTTCTTT. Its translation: CSVVREGTEAFF.

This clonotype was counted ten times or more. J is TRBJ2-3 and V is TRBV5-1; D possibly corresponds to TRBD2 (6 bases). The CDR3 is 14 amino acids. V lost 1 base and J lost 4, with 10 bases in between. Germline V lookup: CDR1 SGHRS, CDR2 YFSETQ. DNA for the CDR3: TGCGCCAGCAGCTTGTTAGCGGCTCCAGATACGCAGTATTTT. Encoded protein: CASSLLAAPDTQYF.

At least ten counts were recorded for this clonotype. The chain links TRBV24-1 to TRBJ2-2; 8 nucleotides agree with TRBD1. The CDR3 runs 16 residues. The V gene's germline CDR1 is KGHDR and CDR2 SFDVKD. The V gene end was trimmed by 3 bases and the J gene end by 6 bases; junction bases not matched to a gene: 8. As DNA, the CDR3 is TGTGCCACCAGTGATCTGGAACAGGGGGAGTCCGGGGAGCTGTTTTTT. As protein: CATSDLEQGESGELFF.

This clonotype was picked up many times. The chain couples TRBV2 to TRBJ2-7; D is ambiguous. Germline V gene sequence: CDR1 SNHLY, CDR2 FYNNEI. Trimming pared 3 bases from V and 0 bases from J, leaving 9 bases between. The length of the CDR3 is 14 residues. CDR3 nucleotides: TGTGCCAGCAGTGATAGGCCAACCTCCTACGAGCAGTACTTC. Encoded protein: CASSDRPTSYEQYF.

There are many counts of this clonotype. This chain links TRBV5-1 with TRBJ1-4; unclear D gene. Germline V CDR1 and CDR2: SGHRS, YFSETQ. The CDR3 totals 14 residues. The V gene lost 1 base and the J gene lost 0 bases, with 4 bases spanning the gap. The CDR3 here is CASSLRPTNEKLFF. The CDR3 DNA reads TGCGCCAGCAGCTTGAGGCCAACTAATGAAAAACTGTTTTTT.

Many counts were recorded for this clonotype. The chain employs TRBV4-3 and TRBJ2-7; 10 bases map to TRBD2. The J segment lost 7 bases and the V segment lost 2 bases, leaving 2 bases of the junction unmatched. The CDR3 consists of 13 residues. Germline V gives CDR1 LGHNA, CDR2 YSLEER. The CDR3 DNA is TGCGCCAGCAGCCAACAACTAGCGGGGGAGCAGTACGTC. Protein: CASSQQLAGEQYV.

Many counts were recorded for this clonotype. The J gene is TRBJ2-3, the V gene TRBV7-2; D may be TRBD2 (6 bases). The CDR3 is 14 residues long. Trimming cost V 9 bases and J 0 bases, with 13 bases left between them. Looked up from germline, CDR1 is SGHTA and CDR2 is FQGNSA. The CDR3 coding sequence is TGTGCCAGTAAGTCCGGGACTAGCACAGATACGCAGTATTTT. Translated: CASKSGTSTDTQYF.

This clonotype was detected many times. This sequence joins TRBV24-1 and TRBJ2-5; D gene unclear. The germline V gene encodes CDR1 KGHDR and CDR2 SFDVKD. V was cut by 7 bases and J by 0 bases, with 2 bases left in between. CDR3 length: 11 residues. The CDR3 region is CATRYQETQYF. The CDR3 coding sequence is TGTGCCACCAGGTACCAAGAGACCCAGTACTTC.

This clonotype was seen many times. CDR3: CASSLPGQFYEQYV. The DNA of the CDR3 is TGTGCCAGCAGCTTACCGGGACAGTTCTACGAGCAGTACGTC. This chain joins TRBV11-2 and TRBJ2-7; TRBD1 aligns across 7 bases. Germline V CDR1 and CDR2: SGHAT, FQNNGV. V shed 2 bases, J shed 3 bases, and the junction held 4 bases outside the gene matches. The CDR3 is made up of 14 amino acids.

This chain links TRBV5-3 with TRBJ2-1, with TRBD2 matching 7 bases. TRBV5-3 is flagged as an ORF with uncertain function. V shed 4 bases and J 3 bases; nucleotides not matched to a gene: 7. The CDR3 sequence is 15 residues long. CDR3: CARSGRAGIYNEQFF. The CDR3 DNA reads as TGTGCCAGAAGCGGGAGAGCGGGAATCTACAATGAGCAGTTCTTC.

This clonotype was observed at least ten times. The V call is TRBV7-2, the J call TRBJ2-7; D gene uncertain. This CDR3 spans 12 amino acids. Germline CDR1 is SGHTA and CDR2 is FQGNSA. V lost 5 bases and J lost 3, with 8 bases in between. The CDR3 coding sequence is TGTGCCAGCAGCATCTCGGGCTACGAGCAGTACTTC. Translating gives CASSISGYEQYF.

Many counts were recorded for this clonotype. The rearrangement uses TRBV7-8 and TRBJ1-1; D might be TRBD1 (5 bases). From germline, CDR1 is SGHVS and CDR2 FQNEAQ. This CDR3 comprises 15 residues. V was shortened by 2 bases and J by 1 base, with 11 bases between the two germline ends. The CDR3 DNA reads TGTGCCAGCAGCTTATGGGGCCACGGGAACACTGAAGCTTTCTTT. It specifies CASSLWGHGNTEAFF.

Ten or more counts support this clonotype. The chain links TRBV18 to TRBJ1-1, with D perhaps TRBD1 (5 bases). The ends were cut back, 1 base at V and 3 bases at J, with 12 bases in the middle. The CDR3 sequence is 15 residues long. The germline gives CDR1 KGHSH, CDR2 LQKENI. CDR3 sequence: CASSPQGEPHTEAFF. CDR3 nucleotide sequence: TGTGCCAGCTCACCACAAGGGGAACCCCACACTGAAGCTTTCTTT.

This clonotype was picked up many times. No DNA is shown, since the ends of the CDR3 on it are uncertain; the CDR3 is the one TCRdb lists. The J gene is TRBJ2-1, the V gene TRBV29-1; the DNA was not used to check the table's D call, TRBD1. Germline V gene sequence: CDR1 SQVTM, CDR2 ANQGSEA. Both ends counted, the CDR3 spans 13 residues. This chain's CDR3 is CSVEDFGAGEQFF.

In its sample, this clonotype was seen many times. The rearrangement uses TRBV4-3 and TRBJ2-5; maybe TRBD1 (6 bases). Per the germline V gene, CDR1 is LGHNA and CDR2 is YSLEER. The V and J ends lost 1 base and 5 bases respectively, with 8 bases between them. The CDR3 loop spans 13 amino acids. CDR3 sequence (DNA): TGCGCCAGCAGCCAAGGAAGGGGGGAGACCCAGTACTTC. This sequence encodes CASSQGRGETQYF.

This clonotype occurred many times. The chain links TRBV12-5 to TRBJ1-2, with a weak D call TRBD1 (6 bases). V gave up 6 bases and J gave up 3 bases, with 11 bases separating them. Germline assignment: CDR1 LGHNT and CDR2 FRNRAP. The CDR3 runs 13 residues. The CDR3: CASGTTGHYGYTF. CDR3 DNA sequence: TGTGCTAGTGGGACAACAGGGCACTATGGCTACACCTTC.

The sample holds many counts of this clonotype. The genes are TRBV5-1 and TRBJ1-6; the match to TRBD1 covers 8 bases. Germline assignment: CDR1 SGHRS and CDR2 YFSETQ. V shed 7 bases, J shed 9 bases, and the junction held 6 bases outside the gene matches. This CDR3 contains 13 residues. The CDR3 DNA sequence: TGCGCCAGCCGGGGACAGGAAGGTTCACCCCTCCACTTT. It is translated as CASRGQEGSPLHF.

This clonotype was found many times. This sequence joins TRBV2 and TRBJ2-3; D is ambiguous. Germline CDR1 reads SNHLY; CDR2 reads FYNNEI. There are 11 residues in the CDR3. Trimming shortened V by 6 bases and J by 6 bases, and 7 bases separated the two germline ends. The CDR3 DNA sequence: TGTGCCAGCAGCTACGTGGATACGCAGTATTTT. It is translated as CASSYVDTQYF.

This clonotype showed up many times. Here the CDR3 reads CASSSPVAGGSYEQYF. In DNA, the CDR3 is TGCGCCAGCAGCTCCCCTGTAGCGGGGGGCTCCTACGAGCAGTACTTC. This rearrangement joins TRBV5-1 to TRBJ2-7; 10 positions agree with TRBD2. Germline V gives CDR1 SGHRS, CDR2 YFSETQ. The CDR3 contains 16 residues. With 3 bases clipped from V and 0 bases from J, the junction kept 6 bases outside the gene matches.

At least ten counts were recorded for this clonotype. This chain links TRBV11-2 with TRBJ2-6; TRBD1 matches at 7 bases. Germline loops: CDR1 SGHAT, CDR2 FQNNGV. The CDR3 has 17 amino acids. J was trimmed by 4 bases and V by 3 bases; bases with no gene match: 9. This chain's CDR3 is CASSLIQGTRGANVLTF. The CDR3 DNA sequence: TGTGCCAGCAGCTTGATACAGGGGACGCGCGGGGCCAACGTCCTGACTTTC.

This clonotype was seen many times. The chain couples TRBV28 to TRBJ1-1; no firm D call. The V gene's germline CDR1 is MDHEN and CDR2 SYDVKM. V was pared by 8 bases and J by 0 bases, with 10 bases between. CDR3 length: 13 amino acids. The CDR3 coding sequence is TGTGCCAGCGCCGGTTTGATGAACACTGAAGCTTTCTTT. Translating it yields CASAGLMNTEAFF.

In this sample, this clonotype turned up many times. The CDR3 DNA reads TGTGCCAGTACCGGGTTGGACCGGGACAGCGAGAACACTGAAGCTTTCTTT. Encoded protein: CASTGLDRDSENTEAFF. This chain joins TRBV19 and TRBJ1-1; the match to TRBD1 covers 7 bases. This CDR3 has 17 residues. Germline CDR1 is LNHDA and CDR2 is SQIVND (reference sequence). Unmatched junction bases numbered 15, after V lost 7 bases and J lost 1 base.

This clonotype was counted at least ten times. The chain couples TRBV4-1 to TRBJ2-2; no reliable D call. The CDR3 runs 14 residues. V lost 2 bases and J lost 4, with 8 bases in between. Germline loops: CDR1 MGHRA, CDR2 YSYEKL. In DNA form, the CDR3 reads TGCGCCAGCAGCCAACCCCACGGCACCGGGGAGCTGTTTTTT. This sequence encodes CASSQPHGTGELFF.

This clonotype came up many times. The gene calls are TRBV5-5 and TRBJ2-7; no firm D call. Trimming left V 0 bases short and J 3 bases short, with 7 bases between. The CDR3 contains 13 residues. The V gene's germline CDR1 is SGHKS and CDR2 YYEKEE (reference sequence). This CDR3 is CASSLESSYEQYV. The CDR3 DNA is TGTGCCAGCAGCTTGGAGTCCAGCTACGAGCAGTACGTC.

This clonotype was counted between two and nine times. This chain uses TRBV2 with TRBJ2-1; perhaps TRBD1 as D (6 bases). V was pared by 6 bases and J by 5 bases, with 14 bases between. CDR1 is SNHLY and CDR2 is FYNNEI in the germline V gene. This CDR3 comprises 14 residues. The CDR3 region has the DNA TGTGCCAGCAGGCCGGGACACCTCAACAATGAGCAGTTCTTC. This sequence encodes CASRPGHLNNEQFF.

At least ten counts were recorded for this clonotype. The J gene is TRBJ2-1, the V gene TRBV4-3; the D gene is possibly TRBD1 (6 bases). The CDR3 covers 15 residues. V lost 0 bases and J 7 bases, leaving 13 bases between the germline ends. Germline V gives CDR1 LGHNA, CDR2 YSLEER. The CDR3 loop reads CASSQERTVGNEQFF. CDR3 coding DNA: TGCGCCAGCAGCCAAGAGCGGACAGTAGGGAATGAGCAGTTCTTC.

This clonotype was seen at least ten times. CDR3 residues: CASSLLQGAFDEQFF. DNA of the CDR3: TGTGCCAGCAGCCTATTACAGGGGGCGTTCGATGAGCAGTTCTTC. This chain links TRBV28 with TRBJ2-1; 9 bases align to TRBD1. V gave up 6 bases and J gave up 8 bases; unmatched junction bases: 11. CDR1 and CDR2 from the germline V gene are MDHEN and SYDVKM. The CDR3 is made up of 15 amino acids.

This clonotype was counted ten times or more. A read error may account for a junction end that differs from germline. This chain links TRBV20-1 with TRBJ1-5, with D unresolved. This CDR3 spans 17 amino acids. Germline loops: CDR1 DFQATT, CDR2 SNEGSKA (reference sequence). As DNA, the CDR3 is TGCTGTGCTAGAGATCCCGCAGGACCCTATAGCAATCAGCCCCAGCATTTT. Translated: CCARDPAGPYSNQPQHF.